This TCR beta chain was sequenced during a study of metastatic and nonmetastatic thyroid tumors. The CDR3 is 20 amino acids. V was pared by 5 bases and J by 3 bases, with 24 bases of the junction left unmatched. Per germline, CDR1 SGHAT and CDR2 FQDESV (reference sequence). All patients reached thyroid surgery having received no treatment beforehand. Using MiXCR, TCRdb re-called clones from the PCR reads. The repertoire includes tens of thousands of clones, just under 30% of them detected once, and 25% to 35% sits in the top ten. The sample comprised blood. The V call is TRBV11-1, the J call TRBJ2-7, with 8 positions matching TRBD2. The TCR sequence derives from a female donor with papillary thyroid cancer or a benign thyroid nodule (not recorded which). Some clones in this sample may be carry-over from other donors' samples. The CDR3 sequence: CASSQGNLKHGASGSYEQYF. Written as DNA, the CDR3 is TGTGCCAGCAGCCAGGGGAACCTAAAACACGGGGCGAGCGGGAGCTACGAGCAGTACTTC.